The 12 T cell receptor beta chains reported below all come from one sample, sequenced in a study of CD8+CD57+ T cells in acquired aplastic anemia. Genomic DNA constituted the template upon which TCR beta VDJ and CDR3 profiling was performed. TCRdb passed the reads through MiXCR, listing each CDR3 protein once. The sample carries 150,000 to 200,000 distinct CDR3 sequences, under 75% recorded once. Sample: sorted CD4+, CD8+, or CD8+CD57+ T cells (not recorded which) from PBMCs. The receptors were sampled from a human donor in good health.

This clonotype was seen a few times. The chain is built from TRBV15 and TRBJ2-7; D gene uncertain. This CDR3 has 11 amino acids. Trimming removed 5 bases at V and 4 bases at J, with 6 bases between. Germline V lookup: CDR1 LNHNV, CDR2 YYDKDF (reference sequence). The CDR3 DNA reads as TGTGCCACCAGCTCACGTTACGAGCAGTACTTC. It is translated as CATSSRYEQYF.

In the case of this clonotype: The germline gene is not matched at one end of the junction; a read error may be the cause. The V call is TRBV10-2, the J call TRBJ2-3; 10 bases fit TRBD2. The CDR3 contains 15 residues. Germline V gives CDR1 WSHSY, CDR2 SAAADI. The CDR3, as DNA: TGCGCCAGCATCCTAGCGGGAGCTAGCAGAGATACGCAGTATTTT. This gives the protein CASILAGASRDTQYF.

CDR3 nucleotides: TGTGCCAGTGGAGAAACTAGCGGGGGAGTCGGAGAGTACGAGCAGTACTTC. Translation: CASGETSGGVGEYEQYF. The J gene is TRBJ2-7, the V gene TRBV27; TRBD2 matches 11 bases. The junction had 17 bases not matched to a gene; V was cut back by 9 bases and J by 4 bases. This CDR3 spans 17 amino acids. Germline loops: CDR1 MNHEY, CDR2 SMNVEV (reference sequence).

V usage is TRBV19 and J usage is TRBJ1-2; no definite D call. V lost 5 bases and J 6 bases, leaving 10 bases between the germline ends. Germline lookup yields CDR1 LNHDA and CDR2 SQIVND (reference sequence). There are 12 residues in the CDR3. This CDR3 reads CASSSRGDGYTF. CDR3 DNA: TGTGCCAGTAGTTCCCGAGGCGATGGCTACACCTTC.

This chain links TRBV6-5 with TRBJ1-6; 8 nucleotides match TRBD1. Germline V lookup: CDR1 MNHEY, CDR2 SVGAGI. The CDR3 loop spans 13 amino acids. The CDR3 nucleotides are TGTGAATCGGACAGGGAAAAGACTTCACCCCTCCACTTT. Translation gives CESDREKTSPLHF.

In nucleotides, the CDR3 is TGCGCCAGCAGTGAGAATCGTGCTAGCAGGGCAGATACGCAGTATTTT. It codes for CASSENRASRADTQYF. V usage is TRBV10-2 and J usage is TRBJ2-3; possibly TRBD1 or TRBD2 for D (5 bases each). The CDR3 sequence is 16 residues long. Germline V gene lookup returns CDR1 WSHSY and CDR2 SAAADI. V was shortened by 2 bases and J by 4 bases, with 16 bases between the two germline ends.

V is TRBV20-1 and J is TRBJ2-7, with 13 bases aligning to TRBD2. Germline trimming cut 5 bases from V and 1 base from J; bases unmatched to any gene: 5. CDR3 length: 15 amino acids. The germline gives CDR1 DFQATT, CDR2 SNEGSKA (reference sequence). CDR3 protein: CSASGLAGVSYEQYF. The CDR3 DNA sequence: TGCAGTGCTTCCGGACTAGCGGGGGTTTCCTACGAGCAGTACTTC.

This rearrangement joins TRBV2 to TRBJ2-1; maybe TRBD2 (5 bases). CDR3 length: 13 residues. The germline CDR1 and CDR2 sequences are SNHLY and FYNNEI. Trimming stripped 3 bases from V and 7 bases from J, with 10 bases between. The CDR3 nucleotides are TGTGCCAGCAGTGATGGCGGGTGGAATGAGCAGTTCTTC. This encodes CASSDGGWNEQFF.

The chain combines TRBV2 with TRBJ1-6; possibly TRBD1 for D (5 bases). Per germline, CDR1 SNHLY and CDR2 FYNNEI. The CDR3 loop spans 14 amino acids. Trimming cost V 3 bases and J 4 bases, with 7 bases left between them. CDR3: CASSDGAYNSPLHF. The CDR3 bases are TGTGCCAGCAGTGATGGGGCTTATAATTCACCCCTCCACTTT.

CDR3 protein: CASNSGIDEAFF. The CDR3 nucleotides are TGTGCCAGCAATAGCGGGATTGATGAAGCTTTCTTT. The chain is built from TRBV6-1 and TRBJ1-1; D is undetermined. Trimming took off 7 bases at V and 7 bases at J, with 13 bases between the two ends. The CDR3 is 12 amino acids. Germline lookup yields CDR1 MNHNS and CDR2 SASEGT.

This chain links TRBV20-1 with TRBJ1-6; maybe TRBD1 (6 bases). The ends were cut back, 4 bases at V and 9 bases at J, with 7 bases in the middle. The CDR3 sequence is 11 residues long. In germline, CDR1 is DFQATT, CDR2 SNEGSKA (reference sequence). CDR3 sequence: CSAIGGSPLHF. For the CDR3, the DNA is TGCAGTGCTATAGGGGGTTCACCCCTCCACTTT.

In this sample, this clonotype turned up many times. This chain connects TRBV11-2 to TRBJ1-2; 8 bases line up with TRBD1. V shed 5 bases, J shed 2 bases, and the junction held 13 bases outside the gene matches. The CDR3 is 17 amino acids. Germline values: CDR1 SGHAT, CDR2 FQNNGV. This CDR3 reads CASSPGPGTGANYGYTF. The CDR3 DNA follows: TGTGCCAGCAGCCCCGGCCCTGGGACAGGCGCCAACTATGGCTACACCTTC.